The table lists the clone carrying this T cell receptor beta chain with a few counts. TCRdb fed the RT-PCR reads into MiXCR, producing one record per CDR3 protein. The table includes about 680,000 distinct CDR3 sequences, approximately 14% detected once. Per germline, CDR1 SGHDT and CDR2 YYEEEE. V lost 0 bases to trimming and J lost 16 bases; unmatched junction nucleotides: 9. This CDR3 comprises 15 residues. The sequence was collected from a female donor in good health, serving as a healthy control. The chain uses TRBV5-6 and TRBJ2-1; TRBD2 matches at 14 bases. Specimen: memory CD4+ T cells from blood. CDR3 loop: CASSLDGTSGSRPFF. DNA of the CDR3: TGTGCCAGCAGCTTGGACGGGACTAGCGGGAGCCGCCCCTTCTTC.